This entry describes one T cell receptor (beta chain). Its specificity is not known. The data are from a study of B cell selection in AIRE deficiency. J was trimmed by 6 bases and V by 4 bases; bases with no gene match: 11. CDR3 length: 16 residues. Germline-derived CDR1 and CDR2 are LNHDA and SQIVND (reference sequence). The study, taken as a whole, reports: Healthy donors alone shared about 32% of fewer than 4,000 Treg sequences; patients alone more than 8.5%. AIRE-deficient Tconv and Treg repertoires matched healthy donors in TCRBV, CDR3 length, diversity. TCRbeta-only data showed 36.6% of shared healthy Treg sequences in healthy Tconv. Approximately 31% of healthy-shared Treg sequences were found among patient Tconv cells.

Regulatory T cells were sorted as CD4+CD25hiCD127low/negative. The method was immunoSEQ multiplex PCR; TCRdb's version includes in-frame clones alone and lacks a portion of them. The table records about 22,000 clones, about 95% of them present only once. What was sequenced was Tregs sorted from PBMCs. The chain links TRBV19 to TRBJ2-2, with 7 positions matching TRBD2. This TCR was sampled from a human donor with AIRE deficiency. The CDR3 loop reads CASSSIPAGVSGELFF. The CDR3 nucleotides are TGTGCCAGTAGTAGCATACCGGCGGGAGTCTCCGGGGAGCTGTTTTTT.